These T cell receptor beta chains were read from a single sample in a study of T cells in Graves' hyperthyroidism and ophthalmopathy. One entry per CDR3 protein results from TCRdb running MiXCR on the multiplex PCR reads. Of more than 300,000 distinct CDR3 sequences in the sample, approximately 17% were seen once. The sequenced sample consisted of blood. Source of these receptors: a man younger than 35 with Graves' ophthalmopathy. Both conserved end residues are part of each CDR3.

CDR3 protein: CASSSLTATNEKLFF; V gene: TRBV5-5; CDR3 length: 15; J gene: TRBJ1-4
CDR3 protein: CASSLGSGISYEQCF; V gene: TRBV5-8; CDR3 length: 15; J gene: TRBJ2-7
CDR3 protein: CASSMVVDEQFF; V gene: TRBV11-3; CDR3 length: 12; J gene: TRBJ2-1
CDR3 protein: CASGLESGDYGYTF; V gene: TRBV11-2; CDR3 length: 14; J gene: TRBJ1-2
CDR3 protein: CASSVSLVERAGADTQYF; V gene: TRBV9; CDR3 length: 18; J gene: TRBJ2-3
CDR3 protein: CASSINSPPETQYF; V gene: TRBV11-1; CDR3 length: 14; J gene: TRBJ2-5
CDR3 protein: CASSLKGDQPQHF; V gene: TRBV28; CDR3 length: 13; J gene: TRBJ1-5
CDR3 protein: CASRHGTTDTGELFF; V gene: TRBV19; CDR3 length: 15; J gene: TRBJ2-2
CDR3 protein: CASSPTSGGSETQYF; V gene: TRBV13; CDR3 length: 15; J gene: TRBJ2-5
CDR3 protein: CASSHGLQQYF; V gene: TRBV14; CDR3 length: 11; J gene: TRBJ2-7
CDR3 protein: CASSPGTQETEPQHF; V gene: TRBV5-1; CDR3 length: 15; J gene: TRBJ1-5
CDR3 protein: CSASLQAGFSEAFF; V gene: TRBV20-1; CDR3 length: 14; J gene: TRBJ1-1
CDR3 protein: CASSPHFGGVYEQYF; V gene: TRBV11-1; CDR3 length: 15; J gene: TRBJ2-7
CDR3 protein: CASSLAPGGGANEQFF; V gene: TRBV11-2; CDR3 length: 16; J gene: TRBJ2-1
CDR3 protein: CASSEQGAGNQPQHF; V gene: TRBV6-1; CDR3 length: 15; J gene: TRBJ1-5
CDR3 protein: CSARDTGQLYEQYF; V gene: TRBV20-1; CDR3 length: 14; J gene: TRBJ2-7
CDR3 protein: CASSFTSQGFNTGELFF; V gene: TRBV5-1; CDR3 length: 17; J gene: TRBJ2-2
CDR3 protein: CASSLPYQPQHF; V gene: TRBV7-8; CDR3 length: 12; J gene: TRBJ1-5
CDR3 protein: CASSQPGTSGYNEQFF; V gene: TRBV3-1; CDR3 length: 16; J gene: TRBJ2-1
CDR3 protein: CASSLSRSAGAFF; V gene: TRBV11-2; CDR3 length: 13; J gene: TRBJ1-1
CDR3 protein: CASSPWFGDRAGELFF; V gene: TRBV12-3/TRBV12-4; CDR3 length: 16; J gene: TRBJ2-2
CDR3 protein: CASTEGQITEAFF; V gene: TRBV12-3/TRBV12-4; CDR3 length: 13; J gene: TRBJ1-1
CDR3 protein: CASSVLAVNTGELFF; V gene: TRBV9; CDR3 length: 15; J gene: TRBJ2-2
CDR3 protein: CASSRGSGQGTNQPQHF; V gene: TRBV9; CDR3 length: 17; J gene: TRBJ1-5
CDR3 protein: CASSLGVYEAFF; V gene: TRBV12-3/TRBV12-4; CDR3 length: 12; J gene: TRBJ1-1
CDR3 protein: CSARQCNSPLHF; V gene: TRBV20-1; CDR3 length: 12; J gene: TRBJ1-6
CDR3 protein: CASSYALGQGAPTGELFF; V gene: TRBV6-1; CDR3 length: 18; J gene: TRBJ2-2
CDR3 protein: CSAPLLDTIYF; V gene: TRBV20-1; CDR3 length: 11; J gene: TRBJ1-3
CDR3 protein: CASSFQGESYEQYF; V gene: TRBV7-2; CDR3 length: 14; J gene: TRBJ2-7
CDR3 protein: CASSGYDRNEQFF; V gene: TRBV28; CDR3 length: 13; J gene: TRBJ2-1
CDR3 protein: CASSEKPSGSTDTQYF; V gene: TRBV9; CDR3 length: 16; J gene: TRBJ2-3
CDR3 protein: CASSWRGQGSFSTEAFF; V gene: TRBV5-1; CDR3 length: 17; J gene: TRBJ1-1
CDR3 protein: CAIGGGSGGTDTQYF; V gene: TRBV10-3; CDR3 length: 15; J gene: TRBJ2-3
CDR3 protein: CASSYSERGGTDTQYF; V gene: TRBV6-5; CDR3 length: 16; J gene: TRBJ2-3
CDR3 protein: CATVRDLGGGQPQHF; V gene: TRBV15; CDR3 length: 15; J gene: TRBJ1-5
CDR3 protein: CASSQRGLGETQYF; V gene: TRBV14; CDR3 length: 14; J gene: TRBJ2-5
CDR3 protein: CASTHNPNRERNYEQYF; V gene: TRBV6-1; CDR3 length: 17; J gene: TRBJ2-7
CDR3 protein: CASSPPPQAGSSYEQYF; V gene: TRBV6-1; CDR3 length: 17; J gene: TRBJ2-7
CDR3 protein: CASSIGVDSPLHF; V gene: TRBV19; CDR3 length: 13; J gene: TRBJ1-6